Here is one T cell receptor beta chain with its context. Possible read error: a much larger clone is one base away. The CDR3 is 14 amino acids. The germline gives CDR1 DFQATT, CDR2 SNEGSKA (reference sequence). This sample was included in a study of T-cell reconstitution after alpha-beta-depleted transplantation in children. Preparing the TCRbeta library involved the use of unique molecular identifiers. A single record per CDR3 protein comes from TCRdb applying MiXCR to the PCR reads. The table includes 600,000 to 700,000 distinct CDR3 sequences, approximately 16% detected once. This chain joins TRBV20-1 and TRBJ2-2; 7 nucleotides match TRBD2. Sequences were derived from PBMCs from the stem cell graft donor, sampled from the stem cell graft. This clonotype was sampled from a human donor who donated a stem cell graft to a child with acute myeloid leukemia. CDR3 loop: CSAHPASGVGELLF. The CDR3 DNA reads as TGCAGTGCCCACCCCGCTAGCGGAGTCGGGGAGCTGCTTTTT.